Presented here are 6 T cell receptor beta chains from one specimen sequenced in a study of relationships among human T cell subsets (TCRdb year 2010). To prepare the library, multiplex PCR was applied. Sequenced using a 454 GS FLX. TCR alpha and beta CDR3 regions were amplified from mRNA by semiquantitative ARM-PCR. In ARM-PCR, tagged nested gene-specific primers were used first, and communal superprimers then performed exponential amplification. The public reads were run again by TCRdb, first through fastp at Q25 and then through MiXCR, and only productive beta chains were kept. Entries that share a CDR3 protein sequence are merged under the most common genes and DNA. The sample includes fewer than 16,000 distinct CDR3 sequences, with less than 70% observed a single time. The top ten clonotypes cover less than 35% of the sample. Sequencing was performed on total T cells sorted from blood. The meaning of the sample's cell subset or site label: CD3+ T cells in general. The receptors derive from a man aged 35 to 55 in good health.

This sequence joins TRBV13 and TRBJ2-1; perhaps D is TRBD1 or TRBD2 (5 bases each). This CDR3 has 15 amino acids. Germline lookup yields CDR1 PRHDT and CDR2 FYEKMQ (reference sequence). V lost 4 bases, J lost 4 bases, and 14 bases lay in between. The CDR3, as DNA: TGTGCCAGCAGCTCAGGGACGGAAGGTTACAATGAGCAGTTCTTC. Residues: CASSSGTEGYNEQFF.

Turning to this clonotype: Since the CDR3 does not end with the conserved phenylalanine or tryptophan, this likely comes from a read error. The chain uses TRBV12-3 or TRBV12-4 and TRBJ2-1, with 9 bases that match TRBD2. V shed 4 bases, J shed 3 bases, and the junction held 4 bases outside the gene matches. The CDR3 extends over 15 amino acids. This CDR3 is CASSSGTSYYNEQFL. In DNA, the CDR3 is TGTGCCAGCAGTTCCGGGACTAGCTACTACAATGAGCAGTTCCTC.

This chain uses TRBV20-1 with TRBJ1-6; D perhaps matches TRBD1 (5 bases). CDR3 length equals 17 residues. V shed 1 base and J shed 0 bases, with 13 bases lying between them. CDR1 and CDR2 from the germline V gene are DFQATT and SNEGSKA (reference sequence). CDR3 DNA: TGCAGTGCTAGAGGCGTTGGAGGGGACTCCTATAATTCACCCCTCCACTTT. Encoded protein: CSARGVGGDSYNSPLHF.

The chain joins TRBV27 to TRBJ1-2; 8 nucleotides match TRBD1. Germline assignment: CDR1 MNHEY and CDR2 SMNVEV (reference sequence). The CDR3 totals 14 residues. Losses at the gene ends were 3 bases for V and 5 bases for J; bases not matched to a gene: 5. The chain's CDR3 is CASSLGRGRYGYTF. In DNA form, the CDR3 reads TGTGCCAGCAGTTTGGGCAGGGGGCGTTATGGCTACACCTTC.

This clonotype is a singleton in its sample. The DNA for the CDR3 is TGTGCCAGCAAACCAACCAACAGGGGGGATTCACCCCTCCACTTT. As protein: CASKPTNRGDSPLHF. This rearrangement joins TRBV12-3 or TRBV12-4 to TRBJ1-6; 8 bases agree with TRBD1. The V and J ends lost 7 bases and 8 bases, in that order; junction bases with no gene match: 10. CDR3 size: 15 residues.

This chain links TRBV27 with TRBJ2-3; possibly TRBD2 for D (5 bases). V was trimmed by 2 bases and J by 5 bases, leaving 8 bases between them. The germline V gene has CDR1 MNHEY and CDR2 SMNVEV (reference sequence). The CDR3 length is 13 residues. As DNA, the CDR3 is TGTGCCAGCAGTTTAAGAGAGGGAGATACGCAGTATTTT. Protein: CASSLREGDTQYF.